What follows are 2 T cell receptor beta chains derived from one specimen sequenced in a study of T cells after yellow fever vaccination. A single record per CDR3 protein comes from TCRdb applying MiXCR to the 5' RACE reads. The data contain 100,000 to 150,000 distinct CDR3 sequences, roughly 9% of them seen just once; the ten biggest clones take up almost 40%. The source was CD8+ T cells sorted from PBMCs, collected on the day of the yellow fever booster vaccination. All receptors derive from a young man who received the YFV17D yellow fever vaccine.

This clonotype was picked up a small number of times. The chain recombines TRBV4-1 with TRBJ2-6; D remains ambiguous. Deletions cut 4 bases from V and 3 bases from J, with 10 bases between. Germline-derived CDR1 and CDR2 are MGHRA and YSYEKL. There are 15 residues in the CDR3. The CDR3 DNA is TGCGCCAGCAGCCTAGGTCTGTTTGGGGCCAACGTCCTGACTTTC. It codes for CASSLGLFGANVLTF.

The chain employs TRBV7-9 and TRBJ2-1, with 10 nucleotides matching TRBD2. The CDR3 is 18 residues long. Trimming took 3 bases from V and 6 from J; bases not matched to a gene: 14. Per the germline V gene, CDR1 is SEHNR and CDR2 is FQNEAQ (reference sequence). CDR3 DNA: TGTGCCAGCAGCTTCCTCCGCCCAACTAGCGGGGACCGCAATGAGCAGTTCTTC. This translates into CASSFLRPTSGDRNEQFF.